This record looks at one T cell receptor (beta chain) sequence and its context. Its target is unknown. TCRdb keeps only in-frame clones here, not all; method: immunoSEQ multiplex PCR. The sample yields roughly 62,000 clones, 70% to 85% seen once. CDR1 and CDR2 from the germline V gene are GTSNPN and SVGIG (reference sequence). The CDR3 has 13 amino acids. The V and J ends lost 5 bases and 2 bases respectively, with 9 bases between them. This specimen belongs to a study of radiotherapy plus CTLA-4 blockade in lung cancer. Whole-study results and caveats: Clones derived from tumor TCRs expanded in blood after radiotherapy plus ipilimumab.

The rearrangement links TRBV30 to TRBJ1-4; no definite D call. Material: peripheral blood, obtained from a patient treated with radiotherapy plus ipilimumab. This sequence originates from a human donor with non-small cell lung cancer who had a complete response to radiotherapy plus ipilimumab. This CDR3 is CAWGQWTNEKLFF. The CDR3 bases are TGTGCCTGGGGTCAATGGACTAATGAAAAACTGTTTTTT.